The 12 T cell receptor beta chains given below trace back to one sample, sequenced in a study of blood T cell repertoires in COVID-19. Profiling relied on immunoSEQ multiplex PCR, and the TCRdb table lists in-frame clones only, not all of them. The sample includes 110,000 to 150,000 clones, roughly four fifths seen only once; the top ten take just over 9%. The specimen was PBMCs or T cells enriched from blood (not recorded which). The receptors here all came from a man between 50 and 59 years old who had recovered from COVID-19.

The V gene is TRBV10-2, the J gene TRBJ2-7, with TRBD2 matching over 7 bases. Losses at the gene ends were 4 bases for V and 0 bases for J; bases not matched to a gene: 3. This CDR3 comprises 14 residues. Germline loops: CDR1 WSHSY, CDR2 SAAADI. The CDR3: CASSGRDYSYEQYF. The CDR3 coding sequence is TGCGCCAGCAGTGGGCGGGACTACTCCTACGAGCAGTACTTC.

The chain couples TRBV19 to TRBJ2-5, with 7 bases aligning to TRBD2. Germline-derived CDR1 and CDR2 are LNHDA and SQIVND (reference sequence). The CDR3 has 14 amino acids. After removal of 5 bases from V and 4 bases from J, the junction contained 7 bases not matched to a gene. The CDR3 spells CASSVAGSGETQYF. DNA for the CDR3: TGTGCCAGTAGTGTAGCGGGTTCCGGAGAGACCCAGTACTTC.

The chain recombines TRBV5-8 with TRBJ1-5; TRBD1 is a possible D gene (6 bases). Germline values: CDR1 SGHTS, CDR2 YDEGEE. Trimming removed 4 bases from V and 3 bases from J, with 11 bases in between. This CDR3 spans 14 amino acids. CDR3 coding DNA: TGTGCCAGCAGCCTCGGACAGAACAATCAGCCCCAGCATTTT. Amino acids: CASSLGQNNQPQHF.

The V gene is TRBV2, the J gene TRBJ1-2, with D perhaps TRBD1 (6 bases). The CDR3 has 12 amino acids. Trimming removed 3 bases at V and 8 bases at J, with 10 bases between. In germline, CDR1 is SNHLY, CDR2 FYNNEI. The CDR3 here is CASSDRGAGYTF. The CDR3, as DNA: TGTGCCAGCAGTGACAGGGGTGCAGGCTACACCTTC.

V is TRBV6-5 and J is TRBJ2-2; D is ambiguous. V lost 6 bases and J 4 bases, leaving 9 bases between the germline ends. Germline-derived CDR1 and CDR2 are MNHEY and SVGAGI. CDR3 size: 13 residues. The CDR3 reads CASSETGTGELFF. As DNA, the CDR3 is TGTGCCAGCAGCGAGACGGGCACCGGGGAGCTGTTTTTT.

The genes are TRBV19 and TRBJ1-1; possibly TRBD1 for D (5 bases). Between the trimmed V and J ends, which lost 2 bases and 4 bases, there was a span of 5 bases. This CDR3 has 12 residues. Germline CDR1 is LNHDA and CDR2 is SQIVND (reference sequence). The CDR3 region is CASSIRGTEAFF. The DNA for the CDR3 is TGTGCCAGTAGTATAAGGGGCACTGAAGCTTTCTTT.

CDR3: CSALLSGGHYEQYF. In DNA form, the CDR3 reads TGCAGCGCATTACTAAGCGGGGGACACTACGAGCAGTACTTC. The chain carries TRBV29-1 and TRBJ2-7; 8 nucleotides match TRBD2. Germline CDR1 and CDR2: SQVTM and ANQGSEA. This CDR3 has 14 residues. The J segment lost 3 bases and the V segment lost 7 bases, leaving 11 bases of the junction unmatched.

The V and J genes are TRBV5-1 and TRBJ2-2, with 9 nucleotides matching TRBD1. Germline CDR1 SGHRS, CDR2 YFSETQ. V shed 5 bases, J shed 6 bases, and the junction held 8 bases outside the gene matches. This CDR3 region has 15 residues. CDR3 protein: CASRMDRGNAGELFF. CDR3 DNA: TGCGCCAGCAGGATGGACAGGGGTAATGCCGGGGAGCTGTTTTTT.

The chain couples TRBV12-3 or TRBV12-4 to TRBJ1-6; D not resolved. Trimming shortened V by 4 bases and J by 11 bases, and 9 bases separated the two germline ends. CDR3 length equals 12 residues. The CDR3 nucleotides are TGTGCCAGCAGTTCCGGTTTCGCACCCCTCCACTTT. Its translation: CASSSGFAPLHF.

This clone was detected only once. The CDR3 sequence: CASSIARVRVEKLFF. CDR3 sequence (DNA): TGTGCCAGTAGTATCGCCCGGGTCCGGGTCGAAAAACTGTTTTTT. The chain couples TRBV19 to TRBJ1-4; D not resolved. This CDR3 region has 15 residues. The ends were cut back, 3 bases at V and 8 bases at J, with 16 bases in the middle. Germline V gene lookup returns CDR1 LNHDA and CDR2 SQIVND (reference sequence).

The chain couples TRBV2 to TRBJ2-3; 9 bases match TRBD2. The CDR3 extends over 17 amino acids. The germline CDR1 and CDR2 sequences are SNHLY and FYNNEI. With V trimmed by 2 bases and J by 0 bases, 6 bases remained unmatched. The CDR3 loop is CASSERGLAVSTDTQYF. The CDR3 DNA reads as TGTGCCAGCAGTGAAAGGGGACTAGCAGTTAGCACAGATACGCAGTATTTT.

The CDR3 loop is CASSPGGSELFF. CDR3 sequence (DNA): TGTGCCAGCTCACCCGGAGGGTCGGAACTGTTTTTT. The chain links TRBV18 to TRBJ1-4; D not resolved. The CDR3 totals 12 residues. The V and J ends lost 3 bases and 12 bases respectively, with 11 bases between them. Germline V gene lookup returns CDR1 KGHSH and CDR2 LQKENI.